These 16 T cell receptor beta chains originate from one sample sequenced in a study of naive and memory T cell subsets. Ligated cDNA underwent four rounds of PCR with nested alpha and beta constant region primers and SP2. TCRdb ran MiXCR on the UMI-ligation and nested PCR reads and lists one entry per CDR3 protein. The table has 25,000 to 35,000 distinct CDR3 sequences, about 6.2% seen once. Specified treatment: skin biopsy from PPD injection site in Mantoux-positive individual. TCR cDNA received a 3' ligated oligonucleotide that carried a UMI. This specimen consisted of skin, obtained from a tuberculin skin test site. The receptor set was obtained from an adult in good health.

The table lists this clonotype with many counts. This sequence joins TRBV19 and TRBJ1-1, with D unresolved. CDR1 and CDR2 from the germline V gene are LNHDA and SQIVND (reference sequence). V dropped 3 bases and J dropped 6 bases, with 8 bases sitting between them. The CDR3 runs 12 residues. The DNA for the CDR3 is TGTGCCAGTAGTATCCCCGGCGCTGAAGCTTTCTTT. This encodes CASSIPGAEAFF.

This clonotype was counted many times. The chain employs TRBV12-3 or TRBV12-4 and TRBJ2-1; the D gene is possibly TRBD2 (7 bases). Trimming took 2 bases from V and 8 from J, leaving 16 bases between them. The CDR3 sequence is 15 residues long. The CDR3 here is CASSLSGGAYYEQFF. CDR3 sequence (DNA): TGTGCCAGCAGTTTAAGTGGGGGGGCGTATTATGAGCAGTTCTTC.

In this sample, this clonotype turned up many times. The V gene is TRBV2, the J gene TRBJ2-7; D unresolved. V was shortened by 4 bases and J by 0 bases, with 10 bases between the two germline ends. The germline V gene has CDR1 SNHLY and CDR2 FYNNEI. CDR3 length: 14 amino acids. CDR3 sequence reads: CASSVQQSSYEQYF. The CDR3 DNA follows: TGTGCCAGCAGTGTTCAACAGAGCTCCTACGAGCAGTACTTC.

This clonotype was seen many times. This chain connects TRBV3-1 to TRBJ2-7, with 7 nucleotides matching TRBD2. V lost 0 bases, J lost 0 bases, and 5 bases stayed unmatched. This CDR3 region has 16 residues. Germline V CDR1 and CDR2: LGHDT, YNNKEL (reference sequence). The CDR3 loop reads CASSQEWGGGSYEQYF. The DNA of the CDR3 is TGTGCCAGCAGCCAAGAATGGGGCGGGGGCTCCTACGAGCAGTACTTC.

A word on this clonotype: Given a much more abundant clone one base away, this may be a read error. The V gene is TRBV27, the J gene TRBJ2-1; 13 bases line up with TRBD2. Germline V gene sequence: CDR1 MNHEY, CDR2 SMNVEV (reference sequence). This CDR3 has 14 amino acids. Trimming removed 10 bases from V and 4 bases from J; junction bases left unmatched: 4. CDR3 sequence: CATRTSGGYNEQFF. The CDR3 DNA reads TGTGCCACTCGGACTAGCGGGGGTTACAATGAGCAGTTCTTC.

V usage is TRBV7-2 and J usage is TRBJ2-1; D is unclear. Germline V gives CDR1 SGHTA, CDR2 FQGNSA. This CDR3 is built from 12 residues. Trimming cost V 5 bases and J 5 bases, with 7 bases left between them. CDR3 nucleotides: TGTGCCAGCAGCCCCACCCACAATGAGCAGTTCTTC. Its protein product is CASSPTHNEQFF.

This clonotype was seen ten or more times. The rearrangement links TRBV10-3 to TRBJ2-3; no clear D. Germline assignment: CDR1 ENHRY and CDR2 SYGVKD. This CDR3 region has 16 residues. The V and J ends lost 7 bases and 0 bases respectively, with 17 bases between them. DNA of the CDR3: TGTGCCATCAAAACGGACGGCACCACTAGCACAGATACGCAGTATTTT. This translates into CAIKTDGTTSTDTQYF.

J is TRBJ1-2 and V is TRBV19, with D unresolved. The germline V and J ends were trimmed by 3 bases and 6 bases, with 11 bases remaining between them. This CDR3 is 13 amino acids long. Germline V gene lookup returns CDR1 LNHDA and CDR2 SQIVND (reference sequence). Written as DNA, the CDR3 is TGTGCCAGTAGTATTCAAATGACTCATGGCTACACCTTC. It is translated as CASSIQMTHGYTF.

This chain connects TRBV21-1 to TRBJ1-6; the table names TRBD1, a call not compared with the DNA. TRBV21-1 is tagged as a pseudogene. CDR3 length: 24 residues. The CDR3 here is CASSKNLDRGQLVRKSSYNSPLHF. The DNA of the CDR3 is TGTGCCAGCAGCAAAAACTTAGACAGGGGGCAACTAGTGAGAAAGAGCTCCTATAATTCACCCCTCCACTTT.

This rearrangement joins TRBV7-9 to TRBJ1-1; 9 bases match TRBD1. Trimming removed 3 bases from V and 4 bases from J; junction bases left unmatched: 9. The CDR3 totals 16 residues. Germline V gene data show CDR1 as SEHNR and CDR2 as FQNEAQ (reference sequence). The CDR3 is CASSLVSGTGTTEAFF. The DNA for the CDR3 is TGTGCCAGCAGCTTGGTAAGCGGGACAGGGACCACTGAAGCTTTCTTT.

This clonotype was seen a handful of times. This chain links TRBV27 with TRBJ1-2; no clear D gene. The V and J ends lost 7 bases and 2 bases respectively, with 8 bases between them. The CDR3 totals 12 residues. Per germline, CDR1 MNHEY and CDR2 SMNVEV (reference sequence). CDR3 nucleotides: TGTGCCAGCAAATCTGGGAACTATGGCTACACCTTC. Its protein product is CASKSGNYGYTF.

This clonotype has ten or more counts. The chain uses TRBV29-1 and TRBJ1-2; no firm D call. The CDR3 contains 9 residues. Germline V gene lookup returns CDR1 SQVTM and CDR2 ANQGSEA. The V gene lost 8 bases and the J gene lost 6 bases, with 7 bases spanning the gap. The CDR3 coding sequence is TGCAGCTTCCGAAATGGCTACACCTTC. Translation gives CSFRNGYTF.

The chain recombines TRBV18 with TRBJ1-2; no definite D call. Trimming stripped 0 bases from V and 5 bases from J, with 10 bases between. CDR1 and CDR2 (germline): KGHSH, LQKENI. This CDR3 contains 14 residues. The CDR3 coding sequence is TGTGCCAGCTCACCACCTCTTCGTGAGTATGGCTACACCTTC. This sequence encodes CASSPPLREYGYTF.

This clonotype occurred many times. This chain connects TRBV2 to TRBJ1-2; D remains ambiguous. The CDR3 extends over 13 amino acids. Trimming removed 2 bases at V and 4 bases at J, with 8 bases between. Germline assignment: CDR1 SNHLY and CDR2 FYNNEI. The CDR3 sequence: CASSESVSYGYTF. In DNA form, the CDR3 reads TGTGCCAGCAGTGAATCGGTCAGCTATGGCTACACCTTC.

This clonotype has only a few counts. The gene calls are TRBV12-3 or TRBV12-4 and TRBJ2-3; the match to TRBD2 covers 11 bases. J was trimmed by 1 base and V by 0 bases; bases with no gene match: 12. The CDR3 is made up of 20 amino acids. This CDR3 is CASSLAPSGGPSPRTDTQYF. As DNA, the CDR3 is TGTGCCAGCAGTTTAGCACCTAGCGGGGGGCCCTCACCCCGCACAGATACGCAGTATTTT.

This clonotype was seen a handful of times. This sequence joins TRBV5-4 and TRBJ2-1; TRBD2 might be the D (6 bases). The V and J ends lost 4 bases and 5 bases respectively, with 16 bases between them. The CDR3 contains 15 residues. Germline lookup yields CDR1 SGHNT and CDR2 YYREEE (reference sequence). The CDR3 loop is CASSLPGTLDNEQFF. DNA of the CDR3: TGTGCCAGCAGCCTGCCCGGGACTCTAGACAATGAGCAGTTCTTC.